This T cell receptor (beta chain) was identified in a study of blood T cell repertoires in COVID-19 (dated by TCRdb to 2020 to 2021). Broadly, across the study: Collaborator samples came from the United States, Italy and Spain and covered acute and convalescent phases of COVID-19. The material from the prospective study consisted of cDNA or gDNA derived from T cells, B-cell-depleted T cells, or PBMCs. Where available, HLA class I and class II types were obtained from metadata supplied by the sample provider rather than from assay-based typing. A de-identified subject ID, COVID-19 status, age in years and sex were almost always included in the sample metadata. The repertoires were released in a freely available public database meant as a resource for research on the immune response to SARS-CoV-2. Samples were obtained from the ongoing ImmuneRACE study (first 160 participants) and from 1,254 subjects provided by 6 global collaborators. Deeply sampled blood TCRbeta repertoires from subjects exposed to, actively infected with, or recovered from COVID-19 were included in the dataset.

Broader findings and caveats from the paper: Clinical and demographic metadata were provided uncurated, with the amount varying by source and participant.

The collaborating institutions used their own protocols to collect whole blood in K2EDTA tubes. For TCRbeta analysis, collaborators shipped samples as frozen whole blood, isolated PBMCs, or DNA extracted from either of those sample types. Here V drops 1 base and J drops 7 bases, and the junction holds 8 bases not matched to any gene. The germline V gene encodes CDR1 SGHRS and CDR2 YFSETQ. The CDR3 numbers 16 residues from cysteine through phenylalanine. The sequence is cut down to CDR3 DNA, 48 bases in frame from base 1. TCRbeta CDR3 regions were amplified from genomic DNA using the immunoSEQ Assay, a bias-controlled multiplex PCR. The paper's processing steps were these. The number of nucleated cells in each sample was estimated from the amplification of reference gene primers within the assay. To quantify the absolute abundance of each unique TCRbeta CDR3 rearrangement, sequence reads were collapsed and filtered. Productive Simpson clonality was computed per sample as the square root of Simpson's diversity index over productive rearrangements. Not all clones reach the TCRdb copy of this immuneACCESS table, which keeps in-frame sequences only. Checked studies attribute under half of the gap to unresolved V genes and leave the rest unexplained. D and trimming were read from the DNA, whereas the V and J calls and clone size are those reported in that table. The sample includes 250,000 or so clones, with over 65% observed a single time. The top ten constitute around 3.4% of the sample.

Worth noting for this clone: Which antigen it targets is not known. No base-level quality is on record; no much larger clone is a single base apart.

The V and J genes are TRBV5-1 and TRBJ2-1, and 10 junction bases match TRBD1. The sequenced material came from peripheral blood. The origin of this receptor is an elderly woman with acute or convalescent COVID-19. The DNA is TGCGCCAGCAGCTTGCAAGGGACAGGGGTCGGAAATGAGCAGTTCTTC. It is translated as CASSLQGTGVGNEQFF.